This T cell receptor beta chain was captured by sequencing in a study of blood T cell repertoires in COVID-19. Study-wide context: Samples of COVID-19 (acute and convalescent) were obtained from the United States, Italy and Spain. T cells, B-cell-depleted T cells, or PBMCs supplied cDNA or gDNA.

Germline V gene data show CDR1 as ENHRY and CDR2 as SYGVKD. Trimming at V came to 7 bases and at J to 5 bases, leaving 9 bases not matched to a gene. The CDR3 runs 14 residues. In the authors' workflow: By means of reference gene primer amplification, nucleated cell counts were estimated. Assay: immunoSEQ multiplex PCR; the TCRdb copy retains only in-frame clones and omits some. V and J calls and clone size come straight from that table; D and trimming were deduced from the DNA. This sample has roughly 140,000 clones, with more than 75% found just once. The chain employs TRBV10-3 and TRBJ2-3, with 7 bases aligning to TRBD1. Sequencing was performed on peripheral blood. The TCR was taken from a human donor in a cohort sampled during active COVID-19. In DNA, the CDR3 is TGTGCCATCATGGCAGGGGGTTCACGAGATACGCAGTATTTT. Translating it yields CAIMAGGSRDTQYF.